These 7 T cell receptor beta chains share one sample of origin, sequenced in a study of blood T cell repertoires in COVID-19. Data came from immunoSEQ multiplex PCR; TCRdb stores just in-frame clones and leaves some out. Of about 54,000 clones listed, around 90% are singletons. Sample: peripheral blood. These receptors were taken from a human donor in a cohort sampled during active COVID-19.

This chain joins TRBV7-9 and TRBJ2-1, with a possible D match to TRBD1 (5 bases). The germline V gene has CDR1 SEHNR and CDR2 FQNEAQ (reference sequence). CDR3 size: 18 residues. Trimming left V 3 bases short and J 4 bases short, with 22 bases between. The chain's CDR3 is CASSFQQGLRQSYNEQFF. In DNA form, the CDR3 reads TGTGCCAGCAGCTTCCAACAAGGGCTGCGACAGAGTTACAATGAGCAGTTCTTC. The full variable domain, in which reference TRBV7-9 and TRBJ2-1 provide the parts outside the CDR3, is DTGVSQNPRHKITKRGQNVTFRCDPISEHNRLYWYRQTLGQGPEFLTYFQNEAQLEKSRLLSDRFSAERPKGSFSTLEIQRTEQGDSAMYLCASSFQQGLRQSYNEQFFGPGTRLTVL.

V gene TRBV12-5 combines with J gene TRBJ1-5; 12 nucleotides align to TRBD1. Germline V CDR1 and CDR2: LGHNT, FRNRAP. This CDR3 region has 15 residues. Germline trimming cut 6 bases from V and 6 bases from J; bases unmatched to any gene: 6. The chain's CDR3 is CASGPGQGAFQPQHF. CDR3 DNA sequence: TGTGCTAGTGGCCCGGGACAGGGGGCTTTTCAGCCCCAGCATTTT.

The sample holds one count of this clone. The chain joins TRBV19 to TRBJ1-1; 9 bases align to TRBD1. The length of the CDR3 is 13 residues. Germline lookup yields CDR1 LNHDA and CDR2 SQIVND (reference sequence). After removal of 7 bases from V and 6 bases from J, the junction contained 6 bases not matched to a gene. CDR3 loop: CASTRDRAAEAFF. CDR3 sequence (DNA): TGTGCCAGTACCCGGGACAGGGCCGCTGAAGCTTTCTTT.

The chain couples TRBV4-3 to TRBJ1-2; D unclear. V lost 3 bases to trimming and J lost 4 bases, with 15 bases between them. CDR1 is LGHNA, CDR2 YSLEER, per germline. The CDR3 has 15 amino acids. The chain's CDR3 is CASSQTPGTFYGYTF. CDR3 in DNA: TGCGCCAGCAGCCAGACACCGGGAACATTCTATGGCTACACCTTC.

The rearrangement joins TRBV3-1 (or the pseudogene TRBV3-2) to TRBJ2-7; 10 bases are shared with TRBD1. The germline V gene has CDR1 LGHDT and CDR2 YNNKEL (reference sequence). The length of the CDR3 is 14 residues. Losses at the gene ends were 4 bases for V and 3 bases for J; bases not matched to a gene: 3. As DNA, the CDR3 is TGTGCCAGCAGCCCACGGGACAGGGGCTACGAGCAGTACTTC. As protein: CASSPRDRGYEQYF.

As for this clone: Different DNA sequences within this sample yield the same CDR3. The chain carries TRBV11-2 and TRBJ1-1; D may be TRBD1 (5 bases). This CDR3 contains 13 residues. V was cut by 6 bases and J by 1 base, with 9 bases left in between. Per germline, CDR1 SGHAT and CDR2 FQNNGV. The CDR3 protein is CASSQGRNTEAFF. The DNA of the CDR3 is TGTGCCAGCAGTCAGGGTCGGAACACTGAAGCTTTCTTT.

The V call is TRBV7-9, the J call TRBJ2-4, with D perhaps TRBD1 (5 bases). CDR3 length: 15 amino acids. Trimming pared 5 bases from V and 3 bases from J, leaving 14 bases between. CDR1 and CDR2 from the germline V gene are SEHNR and FQNEAQ (reference sequence). CDR3 region: CASSADSQRKNIQYF. Written as DNA, the CDR3 is TGTGCCAGCAGCGCTGACAGCCAACGCAAAAACATTCAGTACTTC.